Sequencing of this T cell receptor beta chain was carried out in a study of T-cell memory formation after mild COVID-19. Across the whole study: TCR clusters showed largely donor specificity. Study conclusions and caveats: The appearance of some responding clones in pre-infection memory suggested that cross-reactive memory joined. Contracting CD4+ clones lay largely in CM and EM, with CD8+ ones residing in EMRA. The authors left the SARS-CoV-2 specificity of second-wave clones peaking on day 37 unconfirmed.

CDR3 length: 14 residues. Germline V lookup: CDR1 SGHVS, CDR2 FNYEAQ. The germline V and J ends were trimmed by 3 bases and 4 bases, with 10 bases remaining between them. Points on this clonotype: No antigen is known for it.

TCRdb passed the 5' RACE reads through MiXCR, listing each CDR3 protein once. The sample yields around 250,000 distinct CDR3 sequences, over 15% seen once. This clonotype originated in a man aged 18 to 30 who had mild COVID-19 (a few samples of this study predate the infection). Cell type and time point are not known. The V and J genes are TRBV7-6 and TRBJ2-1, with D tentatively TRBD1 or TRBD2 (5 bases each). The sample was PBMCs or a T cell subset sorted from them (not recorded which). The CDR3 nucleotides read TGTGCCAGCAGCTTGCCCGGGGCATACAATGAGCAGTTCTTC. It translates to CASSLPGAYNEQFF.